This entry describes one T cell receptor (beta chain). There is no known antigen for this receptor. Base qualities are not at hand, and no much larger clone is one base apart. The data derive from a study of cytomegalovirus exposure and HLA in healthy donors (TCRdb year 2017). Study-wide context: An earlier analysis of some 500 of the donors reported roughly 270 Gb of sequence data and some 120 million unique TCR beta sequences from around 200 million T cells. Roughly 300 gigabases of sequencing data and 70 million to 85 million unique TCR sequences were included in an early release covering about 600 HLA-typed donors. Of the 350 to 400 genotyped donors, roughly 80% fell in the genetic ancestry cluster associated with self-reported Caucasian donors. The study aimed to test whether signatures of past pathogen exposure could be identified by cataloging public T cell receptors. The study used immunosequencing to profile the T cell repertoires of several hundred subjects and linked those repertoires to cytomegalovirus serostatus. In addition to the first cohort of hundreds of subjects, a separate validation cohort of 120 different subjects was used. To predict cytomegalovirus infection status, the study combined high-throughput TCR immunosequencing, statistical association of individual TCRs with disease status, and machine learning. To study patterns of TCR occurrence, a later analysis re-analyzed previously published TCR beta repertoires from 500 to 850 donors and added high-resolution HLA genotyping. In the later analysis, no new phenotypic data were used to find candidate immune exposures; instead, reliance was placed on TCR beta sequences and their occurrence across donors. An earlier analysis of 587 of the donors applied high-throughput TCR beta sequencing to assess whether each TCR beta V gene segment acted as functional or pseudogenic. Alongside the repertoire data, information on donor age, sex, ethnicity and CMV serostatus was compiled. A later genetic analysis took genome-wide SNP genotypes for about 65% of the roughly 670 donors and used that subset as a discovery cohort. All discovery cohort repertoires had been generated using a single sequencing platform. HLA typing included class I and class II loci at four-digit resolution. Typing coverage differed by locus: A, B, C, DRB1 and DQB1 were typed in roughly 620-630 donors, DQA1 in about 550, DPA1 in 600 to 610, and DPB1 in roughly 470. Four or five DR-DQ haplotypes were handled as single units for association and clustering because linkage in the cohort was strong. Among 300 to 450 genotyped donors of the cohort, an average of approximately 240,000 unique TCR beta nucleotide sequences were sequenced per donor, approximately 20% of them non-productive. Overall study results and their limits: Presence/absence analyses assumed roughly uniform sequencing depth across donors, an assumption that may not hold. In a later analysis, the rate of TCR association differed among HLA loci, with DRB1 alleles having the most associated TCRs and HLA-C alleles having the fewest. A group of highly shared sequence variants was considered likely to be a technical artifact of the sequencing pipeline. The authors suggested that the approach could potentially be extended to other disease states and immunological phenotypes. An association between a missense DCLRE1C variant and V-gene and J-gene trimming of TCR beta chains was found in a later genetic analysis and replicated in an independent cohort. Immune exposure information for the cohort was limited to CMV serostatus. Most CMV-associated TCR beta chains appeared to be HLA-restricted in a later analysis, and the HLA associations seemed to be driven largely by CMV exposure. Because HLA typing was unavailable for some donors at each locus, only the typed subset was used in association tests. A further reported finding was that TCR beta sequences accurately predicted the HLA-A and HLA-B alleles for most subjects in the first cohort. Most TCR sequences were observed very rarely across donors, whereas some public TCRs were present in many individuals. In a later analysis, several top co-occurrence clusters were reported to appear linked to parvovirus B19, influenza, CMV and Epstein-Barr virus. In a later analysis, more than 15,000 TCR beta sequences were associated with specific HLA alleles at a false discovery rate of 0.05. A few of the identified cytomegalovirus-associated TCR beta chains were confirmed in vitro to be specific for cytomegalovirus antigens. The classifier was reported to diagnose cytomegalovirus status with high specificity and sensitivity in both the original cohort and the validation cohort. In a later genetic analysis, fewer N-insertions in productive TCRs were reported among donors in an Asian-associated ancestry cluster than the roughly 700-donor mean. Strong co-occurrence of HLA alleles, especially DR and DQ, made assigning TCR associations to individual alleles difficult. The cohort was sequenced for TCR beta chains only, and without alpha or paired-chain data the features that could be detected were limited. In a later analysis, HLA-associated TCR beta chains showed more clonal expansion and lower generation probabilities than non-associated chains that were equally common. In the study, approximately 150 TCR beta chains were listed as associated with cytomegalovirus. The 87-base-pair reads could not distinguish some IMGT-functional V segments, including TRBV6-2 and TRBV6-3, so those segments were excluded. Because counts were too low, some 16 rarely observed V segments, including chromosome 9 orphons, were excluded from the earlier analysis of 587 of the donors. Linkage disequilibrium might explain the correlated functional status among segregating V segments, but an unknown experimental factor could not be excluded. In an earlier analysis of more than 450 of the donors, most TCR beta V segments were observed in productive rearrangements about 87% or about 30% of the time, broadly matching IMGT annotations.

Trimming accounts for 2 bases at V and 5 bases at J, while the number of junction bases matched to no gene is 4. CDR1 is given as MNHEY and CDR2 as SVGAGI, both from the germline V gene. Inclusive of the bounding cysteine and phenylalanine, the CDR3 is 15 residues long. The kept DNA is CDR3 alone, 45 bases in frame from the first base. Libraries were prepared through the immunoSEQ multiplex PCR assay. For the multiplex PCR, a mixture combining 60 forward primers for TCR Vbeta segments and 13 reverse primers for TCR Jbeta segments was used. The CDR3 region of rearranged TCR beta genes was amplified from genomic DNA with a multiplex PCR assay. On the Illumina HiSeq System, the amplified TCR beta libraries were sequenced as 87-base-pair reads. The authors' pipeline ran thus. Across the 670 or so repertoires, a later analysis counted 60 million to 90 million unique TCR beta chains, some 11 million of which were shared by at least two donors. Raw reads were error-corrected and collapsed into unique sequences with a nearest-neighbor algorithm that merged closely related sequences to remove PCR and sequencing errors. V, D and J gene segments were assigned by aligning CDR3 sequences to IMGT reference sequences. For a sequence to be retained, a match of at least six nucleotides was required to both a V gene segment and a J gene segment. Rearrangements were called productive when the CDR3 lacked stop codons and stayed in frame with V and J; all others were non-productive. Following IMGT convention, CDR3 was defined as the stretch from the second conserved V-encoded cysteine to the conserved J-encoded phenylalanine. The earlier analysis of about 590 of the donors excluded sequences that lacked an unambiguous match to a single V gene segment. In an earlier analysis of 587 of the donors, a V segment was called functional when productive rearrangements were above 56.7%, and segregating when the standard deviation between donors exceeded 5%. A statistical classification framework was developed to diagnose cytomegalovirus status using the catalog of TCR beta chain sequences. V and J gene assignment, in a later analysis, came from comparing TCR nucleotide sequences with IMGT/GENE-DB human TR gene sequences. In a later analysis, CDR3 sequences and most-parsimonious VDJ recombination scenarios were assigned using the TCRdist pipeline. In a later analysis, each TCR beta chain was defined by its CDR3 amino acid sequence together with its V-gene family, and reads lacking a unique V-gene family were excluded. To address suspected cross-contamination and a sequencing artifact, a later analysis removed over 500 highly shared, low-generation-probability nucleotide sequences. In a later analysis, a clonal expansion index for each public chain was calculated from normalized within-repertoire ranks of inferred template counts. In a later analysis, generation probabilities were computed with a VDJ recombination model fitted to out-of-frame rearrangements, and the resulting probabilities were checked against IGoR. In a later analysis, TCR-TCR, TCR-HLA and TCR-CMV co-occurrence was scored with hypergeometric tests, and a repertoire-size bias correction was applied to TCR pairs. A later analysis estimated false discovery rates by permuting HLA or CMV assignments 20 times. In a later analysis, co-occurring TCRs were grouped with DBSCAN, and TCRdist sequence similarity was added when clustering was performed within HLA-allele-positive subsets. Repertoires with fewer than 30,000 or more than 120,000 public chains were left out of co-occurrence clustering, as were about five repertoires with anomalous nucleotide sharing. Sourced from immuneACCESS, this table was stored by TCRdb with only in-frame sequences that have V and J called. A share of the clones is absent; for the studies checked, an unresolved V gene accounts for under half, and the remainder has no known explanation. V, J and clone size reflect that table, while D and trimming were determined from the DNA. This sample comprises roughly 90,000 clones, roughly 80% of them detected only once. Of the sample, 2.1% is held by the ten largest clones.

The cohort was made up of 666 healthy bone marrow donors. Cohort members were all nominally healthy when sampled, although unrecorded immune exposures were likely present. The donor tested CMV seronegative, placing the donor among the roughly 340 seronegative members of the cohort. A peripheral blood sample was provided by each donor, and peripheral blood mononuclear cells were used for TCR beta sequencing. Genomic DNA was extracted from the blood cell samples with the Qiagen DNeasy Blood Extraction Kit. The chain is assembled from TRBV6-5 and TRBJ1-5, with TRBD1 identical over 9 junction bases. The sequence was collected from a man in his late teens or twenties in good health and CMV-seronegative. Input material: PBMCs. The CDR3: CASSYDRGDDQPQHF. The nucleotide sequence reads as follows: TGTGCCAGCAGTTACGACAGGGGGGACGATCAGCCCCAGCATTTT.